This is a list of T cell receptor beta chains from one sample in a study of Graves' ophthalmopathy and Graves' hyperthyroidism. TCRdb redid the calling of the multiplex PCR reads with MiXCR, one entry per CDR3 protein. The sample shows 400,000 to 500,000 distinct CDR3 sequences, over 20% of them seen only once. Input material: peripheral blood. All receptors derive from a woman aged 18-29 years with stable Graves' hyperthyroidism. The CDR3 runs from the conserved cysteine through the conserved F or W. A D gene is named only where the DNA matches it firmly. Only some rows state a clone size, as once, few, many or a class for expanded clones.

J gene	clone size	V gene	D gene	CDR3 DNA	CDR3 protein
TRBJ2-2	.	TRBV6-1	.	TGTGCCAGCGAAGCGTCTACCGGGGAGCTGTTTTTT	CASEASTGELFF
TRBJ2-7	many	TRBV20-1	.	TGCAGTGCTAGAGATGTAACTAGTTCTTACGAGCAGTACTTC	CSARDVTSSYEQYF
TRBJ1-1	many	TRBV12-3/TRBV12-4	.	TGTGCCAGCAGTTTTCAAGGGAGCACTGAAGCTTTCTTT	CASSFQGSTEAFF
TRBJ2-7	many	TRBV7-2	.	TGTGCCAGCAGCTTATCCGTGTCTAACTACGAGCAGTACTTC	CASSLSVSNYEQYF
TRBJ1-1	many	TRBV20-1	.	TGCAGTGCCCCCAGAGGGGCGCGTTTGTACACTGAAGCTTTCTTT	CSAPRGARLYTEAFF
TRBJ2-7	many	TRBV20-1	TRBD1	TGCAGTGCTAATTTCCTCGGGACAGGGCTCTCCTACGAGCAGTACTTC	CSANFLGTGLSYEQYF
TRBJ2-6	few	TRBV20-1	.	TGCAGTGGGAGAGCAGGGTCTGGGGCCAACGTCCTGACTTTC	CSGRAGSGANVLTF
TRBJ2-7	medium-sized	TRBV7-2	TRBD2	TGTGCCAGCAGCTTAGAGGCGGGAGGGCCTTACGAGCAGTACTTC	CASSLEAGGPYEQYF
TRBJ1-1	many	TRBV3-1	.	TGTGCCAGCAGCCCCCCCGGGGGGCACACTGAAGCTTTCTTT	CASSPPGGHTEAFF
TRBJ1-5	few	TRBV6-1	TRBD1	TGTGCCAGCAGGTTGGACAGGGGCGGCAATCAGCCCCAGCATTTT	CASRLDRGGNQPQHF
TRBJ1-2	many	TRBV12-3/TRBV12-4	.	TGTGCCAGCAGTTTACCCGGGAGAGGCTACACCTTC	CASSLPGRGYTF
TRBJ2-7	many	TRBV2	TRBD1	TGTGCCAGCAGGATTGGGACGGGACAGTCCTACGAGCAGTACTTC	CASRIGTGQSYEQYF
TRBJ2-6	many	TRBV5-1	TRBD2	TGCGCCAGCAGCTTGGCTCTAGCGGGAGGGAATCCTGGGGCCAACGTCCTGACTTTC	CASSLALAGGNPGANVLTF
TRBJ1-2	.	TRBV24-1	TRBD1	TGTGCCACCAGTGAAACGATGGGACAGGGGAGTAACTATGGCTACACCTTC	CATSETMGQGSNYGYTF
TRBJ2-2	.	TRBV9	.	TGTGCCAGCAGCCCATGGACAGATCTGAACACCGGGGAGCTGTTTTTT	CASSPWTDLNTGELFF
TRBJ1-5	.	TRBV6-2/TRBV6-3	TRBD1	TGTGCCAGCAGTTACCCAAGACAGGGGAATCAGCCCCAGCATTTT	CASSYPRQGNQPQHF
TRBJ2-7	many	TRBV6-2/TRBV6-3	TRBD1	TGTGCCAGCAGTTTAAGGACAGGGGCAGTCGTCGAGCAGTACTTC	CASSLRTGAVVEQYF